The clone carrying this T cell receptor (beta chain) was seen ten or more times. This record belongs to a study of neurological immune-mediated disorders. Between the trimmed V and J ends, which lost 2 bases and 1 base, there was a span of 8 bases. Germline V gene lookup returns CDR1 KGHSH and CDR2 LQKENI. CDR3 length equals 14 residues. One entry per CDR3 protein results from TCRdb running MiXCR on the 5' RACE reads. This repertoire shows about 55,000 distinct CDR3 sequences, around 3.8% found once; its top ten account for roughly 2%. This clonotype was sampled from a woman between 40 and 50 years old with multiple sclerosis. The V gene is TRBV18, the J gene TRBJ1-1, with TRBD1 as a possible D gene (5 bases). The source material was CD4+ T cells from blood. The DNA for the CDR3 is TGTGCCAGCTCACCAATCAGGGAGAACACTGAAGCTTTCTTT. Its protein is CASSPIRENTEAFF.